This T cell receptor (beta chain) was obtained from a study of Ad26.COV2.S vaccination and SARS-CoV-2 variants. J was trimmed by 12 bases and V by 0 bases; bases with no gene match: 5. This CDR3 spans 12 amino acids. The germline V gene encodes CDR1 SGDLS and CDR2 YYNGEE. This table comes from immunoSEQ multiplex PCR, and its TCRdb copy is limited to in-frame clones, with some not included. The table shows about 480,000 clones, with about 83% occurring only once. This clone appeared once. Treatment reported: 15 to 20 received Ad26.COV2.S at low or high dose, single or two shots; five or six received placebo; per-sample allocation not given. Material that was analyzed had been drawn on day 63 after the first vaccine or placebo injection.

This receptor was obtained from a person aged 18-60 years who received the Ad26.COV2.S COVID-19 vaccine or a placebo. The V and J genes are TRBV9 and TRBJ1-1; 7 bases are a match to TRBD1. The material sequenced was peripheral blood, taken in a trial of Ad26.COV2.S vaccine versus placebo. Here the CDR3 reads CASSVGTGRSFF. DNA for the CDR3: TGTGCCAGCAGCGTAGGGACAGGCCGGTCTTTCTTT. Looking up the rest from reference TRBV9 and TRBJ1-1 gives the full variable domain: DSGVTQTPKHLITATGQRVTLRCSPRSGDLSVYWYQQSLDQGLQFLIQYYNGEERAKGNILERFSAQQFPDLHSELNLSSLELGDSALYFCASSVGTGRSFFGQGTRLTVV.